The source of this T cell receptor (beta chain) is a study of PD-L1 blockade in urothelial cancer. The overall study: Prior chemotherapy ranged from 0 to 3 regimens per patient. The researchers analyzed blood 3 weeks (second dose) and 6 weeks after treatment start.

Whole-study findings and limits: Durable-benefit patients showed greater tumor-associated blood clone expansion at 3 weeks.

Of note for this clone: Its antigen is currently unknown.

The germline V gene encodes CDR1 MNHNS and CDR2 SASEGT. V trimming: 5 bases; J trimming: 5 bases; junction bases outside the gene matches: 4. CDR3 length: 14 amino acids. Specified time point: pretreatment peripheral blood. TCRdb keeps only in-frame clones here, not all; method: immunoSEQ multiplex PCR. The sample records 95,000 or so clones, around 87% being singletons. Sequencing used PBMCs, obtained around atezolizumab (anti-PD-L1) treatment. The V and J genes are TRBV6-1 and TRBJ2-7; 12 bases map to TRBD1. This receptor was identified in a man aged 55-75 years with urothelial cancer. CDR3 residues: CASSTGTGGHEQYF. CDR3 DNA sequence: TGTGCCAGCAGTACCGGGACAGGGGGCCACGAGCAGTACTTC.